The next 22 T cell receptor beta chains were all read from a single sample in a study of neurological immune-mediated disorders. One entry per CDR3 protein results from TCRdb running MiXCR on the 5' RACE reads. Of tens of thousands of distinct CDR3 sequences listed, roughly 13% were seen once; the top ten hold around 4.3%. Stated time point: longitudinal time-point 1 (baseline). Material for sequencing was PBMCs. The receptors were sampled from a female donor with HTLV-1-associated myelopathy (HAM/TSP).

CDR3 DNA: TGTGCCAGCAGTTTTGGGGGAAACATTCAGTACTTC. Translation: CASSFGGNIQYF. This chain connects TRBV12-3 or TRBV12-4 to TRBJ2-4; either TRBD1 or TRBD2 may fit D (5 bases each). The CDR3 totals 12 residues. Trimming stripped 3 bases from V and 6 bases from J, with 6 bases between.

This clonotype has ten or more counts. The chain carries TRBV7-2 and TRBJ2-5, with D hard to call. The CDR3 length is 12 residues. V lost 5 bases, J lost 7 bases, and 11 bases lay in between. Germline assignment: CDR1 SGHTA and CDR2 FQGNSA. The CDR3 spells CASSTTSGTQYF. Here the CDR3 DNA reads TGTGCCAGCAGCACCACGTCCGGGACCCAGTACTTC.

This clonotype was counted at least ten times. The chain has TRBV20-1 and TRBJ2-3; D is perhaps TRBD2 (6 bases). V was shortened by 6 bases and J by 2 bases, with 12 bases between the two germline ends. The CDR3 loop spans 13 amino acids. Germline V gene data show CDR1 as DFQATT and CDR2 as SNEGSKA (reference sequence). The CDR3 loop reads CSAQRGFTDTQYF. CDR3 DNA sequence: TGCAGTGCCCAACGGGGGTTCACAGATACGCAGTATTTT.

About this clonotype: A read error may explain this, as a much larger clone is one base away. This chain joins TRBV12-3 or TRBV12-4 and TRBJ1-1, with D unresolved. The CDR3 is 12 residues long. V lost 10 bases and J lost 1, with 10 bases in between. CDR3 in amino acids: CANKGGNTEAFF. CDR3 DNA sequence: TGTGCCAACAAGGGAGGGAACACTGAAGCTTTCTTT.

The J gene is TRBJ1-2, the V gene TRBV30, with D unresolved. This CDR3 contains 13 residues. CDR1 is GTSNPN, CDR2 SVGIG, per germline (reference sequence). Trimming removed 3 bases at V and 1 base at J, with 9 bases between. In DNA form, the CDR3 reads TGTGCCTGGAGAAGACTGATTAACTATGGCTACACCTTC. This translates into CAWRRLINYGYTF.

This clonotype was detected ten times or more. The rearrangement joins TRBV28 to TRBJ1-2, with 9 bases matching TRBD1. The CDR3 consists of 15 residues. Trimming cost V 4 bases and J 4 bases; bases outside gene matches: 7. Germline V CDR1 and CDR2: MDHEN, SYDVKM. CDR3 sequence: CASSSEGTGSYGYTF. The CDR3 DNA sequence: TGTGCCAGCAGTTCGGAAGGGACAGGGTCCTATGGCTACACCTTC.

V and J are TRBV5-1 and TRBJ1-2; the D gene is possibly TRBD1 (6 bases). Germline V gene data show CDR1 as SGHRS and CDR2 as YFSETQ. Trimming pared 2 bases from V and 6 bases from J, leaving 14 bases between. The CDR3 loop spans 14 amino acids. CDR3 DNA: TGCGCCAGCAGCTTAGCCAGGGGCGGCAATGGCTACACCTTC. It yields the protein CASSLARGGNGYTF. The full variable domain, in which reference TRBV5-1 and TRBJ1-2 provide the parts outside the CDR3, is KAGVTQTPRYLIKTRGQQVTLSCSPISGHRSVSWYQQTPGQGLQFLFEYFSETQRNKGNFPGRFSGRQFSNSRSEMNVSTLELGDSALYLCASSLARGGNGYTFGSGTRLTVV.

Many counts were recorded for this clonotype. This chain connects TRBV5-5 to TRBJ2-7, with 14 bases aligning to TRBD2. The ends lost 2 bases at V and 0 bases at J; junction bases unmatched: 4. CDR3 size: 17 residues. Germline CDR1 and CDR2: SGHKS and YYEKEE (reference sequence). The CDR3 loop reads CASSFGTSGGTSYEQYF. The DNA for the CDR3 is TGTGCCAGCAGCTTCGGGACTAGCGGGGGAACCTCCTACGAGCAGTACTTC.

Of note for this clonotype: At one boundary the junction diverges from the germline segment, which might be a read error. The chain has TRBV27 and TRBJ2-5; D is unresolved. The V gene's germline CDR1 is MNHEY and CDR2 SMNVEV (reference sequence). The CDR3 length is 13 residues. The CDR3 here is CASKKQSQETKYF. DNA for the CDR3: TGTGCCAGCAAGAAACAGAGCCAAGAGACCAAGTACTTC.

This clonotype has a count of ten or more. The genes are TRBV28 and TRBJ2-3; unclear D gene. CDR1 and CDR2 from the germline V gene are MDHEN and SYDVKM. Trimming stripped 7 bases from V and 0 bases from J, with 5 bases between. The CDR3 has 12 residues. The CDR3 region is CASTTSTDTQYF. The CDR3 region has the DNA TGTGCCAGCACAACTAGCACAGATACGCAGTATTTT.

In its sample, this clonotype was seen many times. The CDR3 DNA sequence: TGTGCCAGCAGCTTAGACAGTAATAATTCACCCCTCCACTTT. It translates to CASSLDSNNSPLHF. V gene TRBV7-8 combines with J gene TRBJ1-6; D remains unclear. The CDR3 spans 14 residues. Trimming left V 1 base short and J 5 bases short, with 6 bases between. The germline V gene encodes CDR1 SGHVS and CDR2 FQNEAQ.

The sample holds many counts of this clonotype. This chain links TRBV28 with TRBJ2-7; D may match TRBD1 or TRBD2 (7 bases each). This CDR3 spans 15 amino acids. From germline, CDR1 is MDHEN and CDR2 SYDVKM. The V and J ends lost 3 bases and 1 base respectively, with 13 bases between them. CDR3 coding DNA: TGTGCCAGCAGTTTCAGGGGGAGGGAATCCTACGAGCAGTACTTC. It encodes CASSFRGRESYEQYF.

This clonotype was seen ten or more times. The chain couples TRBV5-1 to TRBJ2-1, with 13 bases that match TRBD2. Germline assignment: CDR1 SGHRS and CDR2 YFSETQ. CDR3 length: 14 residues. Losses at the gene ends were 3 bases for V and 8 bases for J; bases not matched to a gene: 2. The CDR3, as DNA: TGCGCCAGCAGCTGGACTAGCGGGGGCTATGAGCAGTTCTTC. Translated: CASSWTSGGYEQFF.

This clonotype has a count of ten or more. J is TRBJ2-3 and V is TRBV4-1; 8 bases are a match to TRBD1. V lost 4 bases to trimming and J lost 5 bases; unmatched junction nucleotides: 8. Germline V gene sequence: CDR1 MGHRA, CDR2 YSYEKL. The CDR3 runs to 15 residues. The CDR3 DNA sequence: TGCGCCAGCAGCCGCGGACAGGGTTCACAAGATACGCAGTATTTT. It is translated as CASSRGQGSQDTQYF.

The rearrangement uses TRBV19 and TRBJ2-3, with 8 bases lining up with TRBD2. V lost 5 bases, J lost 2 bases, and 9 bases stayed unmatched. Germline assignment: CDR1 LNHDA and CDR2 SQIVND (reference sequence). The CDR3 has 16 amino acids. The CDR3 region has the DNA TGTGCCAGTAGTCCTTTCCCGGGGGGGACCACAGATACGCAGTATTTT. Translation: CASSPFPGGTTDTQYF.

Many counts were recorded for this clonotype. The CDR3: CASRQGSSYEQYF. The DNA of the CDR3 is TGTGCCAGCAGGCAGGGGAGCTCCTACGAGCAGTACTTC. This chain joins TRBV28 and TRBJ2-7, with D possibly matching TRBD1 (6 bases). Trimming pared 6 bases from V and 0 bases from J, leaving 9 bases between. The CDR3 extends over 13 amino acids. Germline-derived CDR1 and CDR2 are MDHEN and SYDVKM.

This clonotype was counted many times. One end of the junction varies from germline; a read error may be responsible. The chain combines TRBV7-2 with TRBJ1-2; 11 bases are shared with TRBD1. The CDR3 is made up of 14 amino acids. In germline, CDR1 is SGHTA, CDR2 FQGNSA. The CDR3 reads CVSSLGQGAPGYTF. CDR3 bases: TGTGTCAGCAGCCTCGGACAGGGGGCGCCTGGCTACACCTTC.

Note on this clonotype: Being one base from a much bigger clone, this may be a read error. This chain links TRBV12-3 or TRBV12-4 with TRBJ1-4, with D maybe TRBD1 (6 bases). V dropped 10 bases and J dropped 2 bases, with 17 bases sitting between them. The CDR3 is made up of 15 amino acids. In DNA, the CDR3 is TGTGCCAACAGCGCCCAGGGGTTGACTAATGAAAAACTGTTTTTT. Translation gives CANSAQGLTNEKLFF.

V is TRBV18 and J is TRBJ1-2, with TRBD1 as a possible D gene (6 bases). The germline gives CDR1 KGHSH, CDR2 LQKENI. Trimming took off 1 base at V and 1 base at J, with 10 bases between the two ends. The CDR3 totals 15 residues. CDR3 in DNA: TGTGCCAGCTCACCACAGGGGGAGAGTAACTATGGCTACACCTTC. This gives the protein CASSPQGESNYGYTF. The variable domain in full, with the rest retrieved from reference TRBV18 and TRBJ1-2, is NAGVMQNPRHLVRRRGQEARLRCSPMKGHSHVYWYRQLPEEGLKFMVYLQKENIIDESGMPKERFSAEFPKEGPSILRIQQVVRGDSAAYFCASSPQGESNYGYTFGSGTRLTVV.

This clonotype was detected many times. Its ends do not fully match the called genes, so a read error is possible. The chain is built from TRBV10-3 and TRBJ2-6; 7 bases line up with TRBD2. The germline V gene has CDR1 ENHRY and CDR2 SYGVKD. The CDR3 has 15 residues. The CDR3 bases are TGTGCCATCAGCGGGGGGTCTCCTGGAGCCAACGTCCTGACTTTC. Protein product: CAISGGSPGANVLTF.

This clonotype was found many times. V and J are TRBV6-5 and TRBJ2-5, with D perhaps being TRBD1 or TRBD2 (5 bases each). The germline CDR1 and CDR2 sequences are MNHEY and SVGAGI. This CDR3 spans 13 amino acids. Trimming left V 7 bases short and J 10 bases short, with 19 bases between. The CDR3 nucleotides are TGTGCCAGCACTCAGAAGGAGCAGGGAGACCAGTACTTC. Its translation is CASTQKEQGDQYF.

This clonotype was observed a few times. The chain is built from TRBV5-1 and TRBJ2-3; the D is unclear. CDR3 length: 13 residues. Germline values: CDR1 SGHRS, CDR2 YFSETQ. V was trimmed by 3 bases and J by 2 bases, leaving 7 bases between them. CDR3 amino acids: CASSSGPTDTQYF. The CDR3 DNA sequence: TGCGCCAGCAGCTCAGGACCCACAGATACGCAGTATTTT.